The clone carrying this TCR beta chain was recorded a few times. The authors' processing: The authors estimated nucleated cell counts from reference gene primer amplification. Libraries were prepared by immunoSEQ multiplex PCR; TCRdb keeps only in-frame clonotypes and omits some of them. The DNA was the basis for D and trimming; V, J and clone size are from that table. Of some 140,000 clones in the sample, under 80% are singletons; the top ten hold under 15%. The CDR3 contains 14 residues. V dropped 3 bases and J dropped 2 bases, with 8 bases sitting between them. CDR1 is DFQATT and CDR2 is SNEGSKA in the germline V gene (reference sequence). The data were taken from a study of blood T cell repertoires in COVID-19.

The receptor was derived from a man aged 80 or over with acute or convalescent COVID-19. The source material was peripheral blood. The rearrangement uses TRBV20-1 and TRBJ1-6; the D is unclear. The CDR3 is CSASPPAYNSPLHF. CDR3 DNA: TGCAGTGCTAGTCCCCCAGCCTATAATTCACCCCTCCACTTT.